The 19 T cell receptor beta chains reported below all come from one sample, sequenced in a study of breast tumors, draining lymph nodes, adjacent tissues. Axillary draining lymph nodes of breast cancer patients supplied the node samples. TCRdb re-derived calls from the multiplex PCR reads in MiXCR, one entry per CDR3 protein. This table has 140,000 or so distinct CDR3 sequences, around a third appearing once. Sequencing was carried out using axillary lymph node tissue. Source of these receptors: a female donor with breast cancer. Some clones in this sample may be carry-over from other donors' samples.

This clonotype showed up many times. This sequence joins TRBV3-1 and TRBJ1-2, with D uncertain. Germline assignment: CDR1 LGHDT and CDR2 YNNKEL (reference sequence). CDR3 size: 15 residues. V lost 0 bases and J 2 bases, leaving 10 bases between the germline ends. The DNA of the CDR3 is TGTGCCAGCAGCCAAGACGGCGCGGGAAACTATGGCTACACCTTC. It codes for CASSQDGAGNYGYTF.

The rearrangement links TRBV20-1 to TRBJ1-4, with 8 bases matching TRBD1. CDR3 size: 13 residues. V lost 6 bases, J lost 16 bases, and 16 bases stayed unmatched. Germline loops: CDR1 DFQATT, CDR2 SNEGSKA (reference sequence). The CDR3 bases are TGCAGTGCCACCGGGACAGGCAATGAAACACCGTTTTTT. The encoded protein is CSATGTGNETPFF.

This clonotype was observed many times. The rearrangement joins TRBV7-9 to TRBJ1-3; possibly TRBD1 for D (6 bases). The V gene lost 5 bases and the J gene lost 2 bases, with 13 bases spanning the gap. This CDR3 has 15 residues. The germline V gene has CDR1 SEHNR and CDR2 FQNEAQ (reference sequence). The CDR3 DNA is TGTGCCAGCAGCACCTCGACAGGAACTGGAAACACCATATATTTT. Protein sequence: CASSTSTGTGNTIYF.

This clonotype came up many times. This chain links TRBV5-5 with TRBJ1-2; 12 nucleotides align to TRBD1. Germline trimming cut 0 bases from V and 8 bases from J; bases unmatched to any gene: 8. The CDR3 runs 16 residues. CDR1 SGHKS and CDR2 YYEKEE come from the germline V gene (reference sequence). In nucleotides, the CDR3 is TGTGCCAGCAGCTTGGAATTTTTGGGACAGGGGGCAGGCTACACCTTC. It is translated as CASSLEFLGQGAGYTF.

This clonotype was counted at least ten times. Germline and junction disagree at one end, which may indicate a read error. This chain links TRBV7-7 with TRBJ1-6, with D hard to call. Germline CDR1 and CDR2: SSHAT and FNYEAQ (reference sequence). This CDR3 has 15 amino acids. The CDR3 loop is CASSPCTANNSPLHF. The CDR3 nucleotides are TGTGCTAGCAGCCCATGTACGGCTAATAATTCACCCCTCCACTTT.

Many counts were recorded for this clonotype. The V and J genes are TRBV4-2 and TRBJ1-5; no clear D. Trimming stripped 1 base from V and 2 bases from J, with 9 bases between. Germline CDR1 reads LGHNA; CDR2 reads YNFKEQ. The CDR3 sequence is 15 residues long. The CDR3 sequence is CASSQASGGNQPQHF. CDR3 coding DNA: TGTGCCAGCAGCCAAGCCTCTGGAGGCAATCAGCCCCAGCATTTT.

This clonotype was detected many times. The chain couples TRBV2 to TRBJ1-2; D gene unclear. Trimming cost V 4 bases and J 1 base, with 7 bases left between them. Germline loops: CDR1 SNHLY, CDR2 FYNNEI. The CDR3 covers 13 residues. In DNA form, the CDR3 reads TGTGCCAGCAGTGGTAACAGTAACTATGGCTACACCTTC. This encodes CASSGNSNYGYTF.

This chain joins TRBV4-1 and TRBJ2-2; 7 nucleotides align to TRBD1. The CDR3 consists of 18 residues. Germline V lookup: CDR1 MGHRA, CDR2 YSYEKL. V trimming: 0 bases; J trimming: 3 bases; junction bases outside the gene matches: 10. For the CDR3, the DNA is TGCGCCAGCAGCCAAGATAGGGTTGGGCAGGGGGACACCGGGGAGCTGTTTTTT. The encoded protein is CASSQDRVGQGDTGELFF.

This chain connects TRBV15 to TRBJ2-7, with no clear D. Germline V gene lookup returns CDR1 LNHNV and CDR2 YYDKDF (reference sequence). The V gene lost 6 bases and the J gene lost 2 bases, with 14 bases spanning the gap. This CDR3 is 14 amino acids long. Written as DNA, the CDR3 is TGTGCCACCAGTAGGCAGGCGATGACCTACGAGCAGTACTTC. Translating gives CATSRQAMTYEQYF.

This clonotype was detected many times. CDR3 DNA sequence: TGTGCCAGCAGCGGCCGGGACAGGGAAGGCGAGCAGTACTTC. Translating gives CASSGRDREGEQYF. This chain uses TRBV6-1 with TRBJ2-7; 9 bases match TRBD1. This CDR3 spans 14 amino acids. With 6 bases clipped from V and 6 bases from J, the junction kept 9 bases outside the gene matches. The V gene's germline CDR1 is MNHNS and CDR2 SASEGT.

Many counts were recorded for this clonotype. The chain carries TRBV19 and TRBJ1-5; TRBD1 is a possible D gene (5 bases). Per the germline V gene, CDR1 is LNHDA and CDR2 is SQIVND (reference sequence). The CDR3 loop spans 13 amino acids. V was cut by 4 bases and J by 5 bases, with 9 bases left in between. CDR3 nucleotide sequence: TGTGCCAGTAGTAACGGGGCAGATCAGCCCCAGCATTTT. Translation: CASSNGADQPQHF.

V gene TRBV3-1 combines with J gene TRBJ2-1, with TRBD2 matching 10 bases. The CDR3 loop spans 16 amino acids. The ends lost 4 bases at V and 4 bases at J; junction bases unmatched: 7. Per the germline V gene, CDR1 is LGHDT and CDR2 is YNNKEL (reference sequence). The CDR3, as DNA: TGTGCCAGCAGCCGCGGCCTAGCGGGGGTGTACAATGAGCAGTTCTTC. It codes for CASSRGLAGVYNEQFF.

This clonotype has a count of ten or more. The chain has TRBV9 and TRBJ1-3, with 7 bases lining up with TRBD1. The trim removed 4 bases at V and 0 bases at J, leaving 1 base unmatched. CDR1 and CDR2 (germline): SGDLS, YYNGEE. This CDR3 region has 14 residues. CDR3 nucleotide sequence: TGTGCCAGCAGCCAGGGGGACTCTGGAAACACCATATATTTT. Protein: CASSQGDSGNTIYF.

This clonotype has just a few counts. A read error may be the cause here, since a much bigger clone is one base away. The genes are TRBV10-3 and TRBJ1-2; D possibly corresponds to TRBD1 (6 bases). The CDR3 totals 15 residues. Germline V lookup: CDR1 ENHRY, CDR2 SYGVKD. The CDR3 DNA is TGTGCCATCACTCGGGACACTTCAAATAACTGTGGCTACACCTTC. Translated, it gives CAITRDTSNNCGYTF.

This clonotype was seen repeatedly, ten times or more. V and J are TRBV5-1 and TRBJ2-7; TRBD2 aligns across 8 bases. CDR1 is SGHRS, CDR2 YFSETQ, per germline. This CDR3 comprises 18 residues. Trimming removed 2 bases from V and 4 bases from J; junction bases left unmatched: 17. CDR3 sequence reads: CASSLSPAGDSPGYEQYF. The CDR3 region has the DNA TGCGCCAGCAGCTTAAGTCCAGCGGGGGACTCCCCAGGTTACGAGCAGTACTTC.

In its sample, this clonotype was seen many times. V usage is TRBV6-5 and J usage is TRBJ1-2; D not certain. Germline-derived CDR1 and CDR2 are MNHEY and SVGAGI. CDR3 length equals 13 residues. The V gene lost 6 bases and the J gene lost 3 bases, with 11 bases spanning the gap. CDR3 sequence: CASRHPGYYGYTF. DNA for the CDR3: TGTGCCAGCAGACACCCGGGGTACTATGGCTACACCTTC.

This clonotype was counted ten times or more. The CDR3 sequence: CASSRTRDPGGEKLFF. Here the CDR3 DNA reads TGTGCCAGCAGCCGAACCCGGGACCCAGGAGGAGAAAAACTGTTTTTT. The genes are TRBV7-6 and TRBJ1-4, with D possibly TRBD1 on 5 matching bases. There are 16 residues in the CDR3. Germline assignment: CDR1 SGHVS and CDR2 FNYEAQ. Trimming left V 5 bases short and J 8 bases short, with 21 bases between.

Of note for this clonotype: The conserved phenylalanine or tryptophan normally closing the CDR3 is absent here, so this likely arose from a read error. The DNA is omitted, as the CDR3 cannot be located on it reliably, and the CDR3 follows TCRdb's listing. This rearrangement joins TRBV2 to TRBJ1-6. CDR1 SNHLY and CDR2 FYNNEI come from the germline V gene. The length of the CDR3 is 15 amino acids, counting both ends. The CDR3 is CASSDVSTYNSPPHS.

This clonotype was detected many times. The chain combines TRBV9 with TRBJ1-6, with D unclear. V was shortened by 1 base and J by 8 bases, with 10 bases between the two germline ends. CDR1 is SGDLS, CDR2 YYNGEE, per germline. The length of the CDR3 is 14 residues. As DNA, the CDR3 is TGTGCCAGCAGCGTATTACAGTTGGATTCACCCCTCCACTTT. Translation: CASSVLQLDSPLHF.